The 23 T cell receptor beta chains presented below share a single source sample, sequenced in a study of technical replicates of blood from a handful of donors. Assay used: immunoSEQ multiplex PCR; TCRdb lists only in-frame clones, some missing. The data contain roughly 82,000 clones, approximately 90% of them seen just once; the ten biggest clones take up under 0.3%. The source material was T cells isolated from PBMCs. These receptors were taken from a human donor in good health.

This chain uses TRBV4-1 with TRBJ2-5; a possible D gene is TRBD1 (5 bases). Germline V lookup: CDR1 MGHRA, CDR2 YSYEKL. The CDR3 runs to 15 residues. Trimming removed 4 bases from V and 5 bases from J, with 17 bases in between. CDR3 nucleotides: TGCGCCAGCAGCCTAACCCAGGGTATTAAGGAGACCCAGTACTTC. This translates into CASSLTQGIKETQYF.

The chain combines TRBV30 with TRBJ1-2, with 7 bases that match TRBD1. The CDR3 covers 15 residues. Germline V CDR1 and CDR2: GTSNPN, SVGIG (reference sequence). With V trimmed by 1 base and J by 6 bases, 11 bases remained unmatched. CDR3 bases: TGTGCCTGGAGTGGTCCAGGGGGGACGACCCATGGCTACACCTTC. The encoded protein is CAWSGPGGTTHGYTF.

The J gene is TRBJ2-7, the V gene TRBV2, with TRBD1 identical over 7 bases. The junction had 9 bases not matched to a gene; V was cut back by 7 bases and J by 3 bases. Germline values: CDR1 SNHLY, CDR2 FYNNEI. CDR3 size: 14 residues. The CDR3 is CASTWGQRDYEQYF. The CDR3 region has the DNA TGTGCCAGCACTTGGGGACAGCGTGACTACGAGCAGTACTTC.

This clone was detected only once. The chain carries TRBV18 and TRBJ2-6; TRBD1 matches at 7 bases. CDR3 size: 19 residues. Trimming at V came to 3 bases and at J to 2 bases, leaving 13 bases not matched to a gene. Germline CDR1 reads KGHSH; CDR2 reads LQKENI. This CDR3 is CASSPPIGQAGTGANVLTF. The CDR3 bases are TGTGCCAGCTCACCTCCTATCGGACAGGCTGGGACTGGGGCCAACGTCCTGACTTTC.

The rearrangement links TRBV11-1 to TRBJ2-3; 7 nucleotides agree with TRBD1. CDR1 is SGHAT and CDR2 is FQDESV in the germline V gene (reference sequence). There are 14 residues in the CDR3. Trimming removed 6 bases from V and 1 base from J; junction bases left unmatched: 4. CDR3 amino acids: CASRETGRTDTQYF. Written as DNA, the CDR3 is TGTGCCAGCAGGGAGACAGGGCGCACAGATACGCAGTATTTT.

The chain links TRBV19 to TRBJ1-4; 8 bases are a match to TRBD1. J gave up 7 bases and V 5 bases, and 3 bases lay outside the gene matches. The V gene's germline CDR1 is LNHDA and CDR2 SQIVND (reference sequence). This CDR3 has 13 amino acids. This chain's CDR3 is CASSSDRAEKLFF. The CDR3 nucleotides read TGTGCCAGTAGTTCGGACAGGGCTGAAAAACTGTTTTTT.

The gene calls are TRBV11-2 and TRBJ2-5, with D perhaps TRBD2 (5 bases). The DNA end is a closer match to TRBJ2-7, so the J assignment may be wrong. CDR1 and CDR2 (germline): SGHAT, FQNNGV. CDR3 size: 14 residues. In DNA, the CDR3 is TGTGCCAGCAGCCCTCAGCGGAACTCCTACGAGCAGTACTTC. Translating it yields CASSPQRNSYEQYF.

The gene calls are TRBV27 and TRBJ2-2; D possibly corresponds to TRBD2 (5 bases). This CDR3 is built from 14 residues. Germline lookup yields CDR1 MNHEY and CDR2 SMNVEV (reference sequence). V lost 7 bases and J lost 7, with 16 bases in between. For the CDR3, the DNA is TGTGCCAGCAAACTCCAACTAGAGCACGGGGAGCTGTTTTTT. Translated, it gives CASKLQLEHGELFF.

This clone was counted a single time. The gene calls are TRBV4-1 and TRBJ2-2; a possible D gene is TRBD1 (6 bases). The V gene's germline CDR1 is MGHRA and CDR2 YSYEKL. The V end was cut by 2 bases, the J end by 2 bases, with 15 bases between. The CDR3 is 17 residues long. The CDR3 DNA reads TGCGCCAGCAGCCAAACTCCACCGACAGGAAACACCGGGGAGCTGTTTTTT. Its protein is CASSQTPPTGNTGELFF.

The chain carries TRBV5-1 and TRBJ2-3; 9 nucleotides align to TRBD2. J lost 1 base, V lost 4 bases, and 1 base had no gene match. The CDR3 has 14 amino acids. Germline lookup yields CDR1 SGHRS and CDR2 YFSETQ. Here the CDR3 reads CASSRTSGTDTQYF. The CDR3, as DNA: TGCGCCAGCAGCCGGACTAGCGGCACAGATACGCAGTATTTT.

The rearrangement links TRBV27 to TRBJ2-5; 10 nucleotides line up with TRBD1. The J segment lost 5 bases and the V segment lost 6 bases, leaving 9 bases of the junction unmatched. CDR1 and CDR2 (germline): MNHEY, SMNVEV (reference sequence). The CDR3 sequence is 15 residues long. The CDR3 loop is CASSDRGPPSETQYF. Here the CDR3 DNA reads TGTGCCAGCAGCGACAGGGGGCCGCCGTCGGAGACCCAGTACTTC.

The chain employs TRBV7-9 and TRBJ1-2; D unclear. Trimming cost V 1 base and J 4 bases, with 7 bases left between them. Germline CDR1 SEHNR, CDR2 FQNEAQ (reference sequence). The CDR3 runs 13 residues. The CDR3 reads CASSLDSGYGYTF. CDR3 nucleotide sequence: TGTGCCAGCAGCTTAGACTCGGGCTATGGCTACACCTTC.

V and J are TRBV2 and TRBJ2-7, with a weak D call TRBD2 (6 bases). V lost 4 bases and J 5 bases, leaving 9 bases between the germline ends. Germline V gives CDR1 SNHLY, CDR2 FYNNEI. The CDR3 has 12 amino acids. The CDR3 is CASSVGLDEQYF. In DNA form, the CDR3 reads TGTGCCAGCAGTGTGGGACTGGACGAGCAGTACTTC.

J is TRBJ1-2 and V is TRBV7-9; D possibly corresponds to TRBD1 (6 bases). The CDR3 spans 15 residues. The ends were cut back, 5 bases at V and 1 base at J, with 14 bases in the middle. The germline V gene has CDR1 SEHNR and CDR2 FQNEAQ (reference sequence). CDR3 sequence: CASSQTGGLNYGYTF. The CDR3 DNA reads TGTGCCAGCAGCCAGACAGGAGGTCTTAACTATGGCTACACCTTC.

This sequence joins TRBV30 and TRBJ2-1; 9 bases are shared with TRBD1. The CDR3 loop spans 17 amino acids. Germline loops: CDR1 GTSNPN, CDR2 SVGIG (reference sequence). V lost 0 bases and J lost 12; bases outside the gene matches: 18. The CDR3 is CAWSVPGHRDRAFGQFF. In nucleotides, the CDR3 is TGTGCCTGGAGTGTACCCGGGCACCGGGACAGGGCCTTTGGGCAGTTCTTC.

The rearrangement joins TRBV27 to TRBJ1-5; 7 bases match TRBD1. CDR1 and CDR2 from the germline V gene are MNHEY and SMNVEV (reference sequence). There are 15 residues in the CDR3. V lost 3 bases and J lost 3; bases outside the gene matches: 5. Here the CDR3 reads CASSFSDRANQPQHF. DNA of the CDR3: TGTGCCAGCAGTTTTTCCGACAGGGCCAATCAGCCCCAGCATTTT.

This clone appeared a few times. The J gene is TRBJ1-1, the V gene TRBV2; 9 nucleotides align to TRBD1. Germline CDR1 SNHLY, CDR2 FYNNEI. J lost 5 bases, V lost 5 bases, and 9 bases had no gene match. This CDR3 has 15 amino acids. CDR3 in DNA: TGTGCCAGCAGTAAAGGACAGGGGATTTTAACTGAAGCTTTCTTT. It is translated as CASSKGQGILTEAFF.

The J gene is TRBJ1-6, the V gene TRBV6-1, with TRBD1 matching over 7 bases. Per the germline V gene, CDR1 is MNHNS and CDR2 is SASEGT. The CDR3 spans 16 residues. J lost 0 bases, V lost 3 bases, and 2 bases had no gene match. The DNA for the CDR3 is TGTGCCAGCAGTGAGGGACAGTTCTCCTATAATTCACCCCTCCACTTT. This sequence encodes CASSEGQFSYNSPLHF.

The rearrangement uses TRBV11-1 and TRBJ1-5, with 11 positions matching TRBD1. Trimming cost V 6 bases and J 2 bases; bases outside gene matches: 3. The CDR3 spans 15 residues. Germline V lookup: CDR1 SGHAT, CDR2 FQDESV (reference sequence). As DNA, the CDR3 is TGTGCCAGCAGTCGGGGACAGGGGGGCAATCAGCCCCAGCATTTT. This codes for CASSRGQGGNQPQHF.

The chain couples TRBV5-8 to TRBJ2-4, with D tentatively TRBD1 (5 bases). Germline V gives CDR1 SGHTS, CDR2 YDEGEE. The V and J ends lost 7 bases and 4 bases respectively, with 12 bases between them. This CDR3 is built from 13 residues. The CDR3: CASGSHRKNIQYF. CDR3 coding DNA: TGTGCCAGCGGGTCCCACAGGAAAAACATTCAGTACTTC. Full variable domain (rest looked up from reference TRBV5-8 and TRBJ2-4): EAGVTQSPTHLIKTRGQQATLRCSPISGHTSVYWYQQALGLGLQFLLWYDEGEERNRGNFPPRFSGRQFPNYSSELNVNALELEDSALYLCASGSHRKNIQYFGAGTRLSVL.

The gene calls are TRBV2 and TRBJ1-6; TRBD1 matches at 8 bases. The length of the CDR3 is 15 residues. Germline V lookup: CDR1 SNHLY, CDR2 FYNNEI. The trim removed 6 bases at V and 6 bases at J, leaving 7 bases unmatched. Here the CDR3 DNA reads TGTGCCAGCAGCCTCGGACAGGGAGCTAATTCACCCCTCCACTTT. Its translation: CASSLGQGANSPLHF.

V is TRBV2 and J is TRBJ1-2; 7 nucleotides line up with TRBD1. Germline trimming cut 4 bases from V and 0 bases from J; bases unmatched to any gene: 5. The germline V gene encodes CDR1 SNHLY and CDR2 FYNNEI. The CDR3 is 15 residues long. DNA for the CDR3: TGTGCCAGCAGTGGGGACAGCGAAACTAACTATGGCTACACCTTC. Translating gives CASSGDSETNYGYTF.

The chain couples TRBV5-1 to TRBJ1-1; TRBD1 is a possible D gene (6 bases). Trimming cost V 1 base and J 0 bases, with 13 bases left between them. CDR3 length: 16 residues. CDR1 SGHRS and CDR2 YFSETQ come from the germline V gene. The CDR3 bases are TGCGCCAGCAGCTTGAACCCCACAGGGTTGAACACTGAAGCTTTCTTT. Its translation: CASSLNPTGLNTEAFF.